This T cell receptor beta chain was obtained from a study of T cells in Graves' hyperthyroidism and ophthalmopathy. Findings and caveats of the study: Ophthalmopathy cases were set apart from stable hyperthyroidism by a 13 V-J model. Clonotypes that were expanded in thyroid above 0.001 mostly appeared in blood too.

Orbital computed tomography, thyroid ultrasound, serum thyroxine and TRAb, and clinical symptoms together informed the diagnoses. CDR1 DFQATT and CDR2 SNEGSKA come from the germline V gene (reference sequence). The junction had 4 bases not matched to a gene; V was cut back by 3 bases and J by 5 bases. The CDR3 loop spans 13 amino acids. What was amplified from RNA transcripts were TCR beta CDR3 regions. TCR CDR3 regions were first amplified by RT-PCR with HTBI primers. TCRdb called the multiplex PCR reads again in MiXCR, with one record for every CDR3 protein. The sample lists about 99,000 distinct CDR3 sequences; about half were seen once. For this clonotype: Its antigen is not identified.

The rearrangement uses TRBV20-1 and TRBJ1-1, with TRBD1 matching 9 bases. What was sequenced was blood. The TCR comes from a man in his forties with Graves' hyperthyroidism. CDR3 DNA sequence: TGCAGTGCTAGGGGGACAGGGAAGACTGAAGCTTTCTTT. Translated, it gives CSARGTGKTEAFF.